These T cell receptor beta chains were read from a single sample in a study of radiotherapy plus CTLA-4 blockade in lung cancer. TCRdb's table, derived via immunoSEQ multiplex PCR, lists solely in-frame clones and lacks some. Of roughly 130,000 clones detected, around 90% appear once; the ten largest clones hold over 6%. This sample comprised peripheral blood, obtained from a patient treated with radiotherapy plus ipilimumab. The receptors were gathered from a human donor with non-small cell lung cancer that progressed on radiotherapy plus ipilimumab. Each CDR3 is given with its conserved first and last residue. A D gene is named only where the DNA matches it firmly. Expanded clones are given a class, and other clones once, few, many or no size at all.

D	size	V	J	DNA	CDR3
-	-	TRBV5-1	TRBJ2-4	TGCGCCAGCAGCCCATCGGTGGGGGGCATTCAGTACTTC	CASSPSVGGIQYF
-	once	TRBV28	TRBJ1-3	TGTGCCAGCAGTCCCGGACAGCCAGGTGGAAACACCATATATTTT	CASSPGQPGGNTIYF
-	-	TRBV19	TRBJ2-1	TGTGCCAGTAGTATGGACCCTAGCTCCTACAATGAGCAGTTCTTC	CASSMDPSSYNEQFF
-	-	TRBV21-1	TRBJ2-7	TGTGCCAGCAGCATGACACCTGCTTCCTACGAGCAGTACTTC	CASSMTPASYEQYF
TRBD1	once	TRBV2	TRBJ1-5	TGTGCCAGCAGTGCCAGGGGGGGCCGTCAGCCCCAGCATTTT	CASSARGGRQPQHF
-	-	TRBV18	TRBJ2-4	TGTGCCAGCTCACTTACCCCCGACAAAAACATTCAGTACTTC	CASSLTPDKNIQYF
TRBD1	-	TRBV2	TRBJ1-1	TGTGCCAGCGGACCACAGGGGACTCGGGGCGCTGAAGCTTTCTTT	CASGPQGTRGAEAFF
TRBD2	-	TRBV2	TRBJ2-1	TGTGCCAGCAGTCGAGGACTAGCGGGAGTGGATGAGCAGTTCTTC	CASSRGLAGVDEQFF
TRBD1	-	TRBV30	TRBJ2-3	TGTGCCTGGAGAGGACAGGGGGCAATAGATACGCAGTATTTT	CAWRGQGAIDTQYF
TRBD1	-	TRBV5-1	TRBJ2-7	TGCGCCAGCAGCTTTTTGGGTCTACAGGGGGCGACCAGCGAGCAGTACTTC	CASSFLGLQGATSEQYF
-	-	TRBV25-1	TRBJ1-4	TGTGCCACGGCAGTCACGCTTCCTGGCGGAGAAAAACTGTTTTTT	CATAVTLPGGEKLFF
TRBD2	-	TRBV6-5	TRBJ2-7	TGTGCCAGCAGTTACTCGGCGGGAGCCACCTACGAGCAGTACTTC	CASSYSAGATYEQYF
TRBD1	-	TRBV2	TRBJ2-5	TGTGCCAGCAGGGGGACAGGGGCCCTCCAAGAGACCCAGTACTTC	CASRGTGALQETQYF
-	-	TRBV7-2	TRBJ2-1	TGTGCCAGCAGCTTAGCCCCCGGGGCTAGCTCTCACAATGAGCAGTTCTTC	CASSLAPGASSHNEQFF
TRBD2	-	TRBV6-4	TRBJ2-1	TGTGCCAGCAGACGGACTAGCGGGAATTACAATGAGCAGTTCTTC	CASRRTSGNYNEQFF
TRBD2	-	TRBV6-5	TRBJ2-7	TGTGCCAGCAGTTACCGTCATTTTAGCGGGAGCTACGAGCAGTACTTC	CASSYRHFSGSYEQYF
TRBD1	once	TRBV27	TRBJ2-7	TGTGCCAGCAGTTTTGCCAGGGAGAGCAGGGGGTCCTACGAGCAGTACTTC	CASSFARESRGSYEQYF
TRBD2	-	TRBV11-3	TRBJ2-1	TGTGCCAGCAGCTCCCGACTAGCGGGGGCCCTCTACAATGAGCAGTTCTTC	CASSSRLAGALYNEQFF
-	-	TRBV23-1	TRBJ2-2	TGCGCCAGCGTCGGGGAGTTGACCGCCTTAGCCGGGGAGCTGTTTTTT	CASVGELTALAGELFF
-	-	TRBV30	TRBJ2-3	TGTGCCTGGAGCGGGATCCATGCAGATACGCAGTATTTT	CAWSGIHADTQYF
TRBD1	-	TRBV5-4	TRBJ1-2	TGTGCCAGCAGCGGAGGACAGGCCTATGGCTACACCTTC	CASSGGQAYGYTF
-	-	TRBV1	TRBJ2-7	TGCACCAGCAGCCAAGATGGGGACACCTCCTCCTACGAGCAGTACTTC	CTSSQDGDTSSYEQYF
TRBD1	-	TRBV19	TRBJ2-2	TGTGCCAGTAGTTCCATCGCGACAGGGAGAGTGACCGGGTCCGGGGAGCTGTTTTTT	CASSSIATGRVTGSGELFF
-	once	TRBV6-5	TRBJ2-7	TGTGCCAGCAGTTACAAAGACGGATCCTACGAGCAGTACTTC	CASSYKDGSYEQYF
TRBD1	-	TRBV6-1	TRBJ1-2	TGTGCCAGTCGGACAGGTCAGGGCTACACCTTC	CASRTGQGYTF
TRBD2	-	TRBV5-1	TRBJ2-7	TGCGCCAGCAGCCCAACGACTAGCGGCTACGAGCAGTACTTC	CASSPTTSGYEQYF
-	-	TRBV7-2	TRBJ2-1	TGTGCCAGCAGCTCTCCCCAGACTATTAGGGAGCAGTTCTTC	CASSSPQTIREQFF
-	-	TRBV10-1	TRBJ2-5	TGCGCCAGCAGTGAGTCGGACAGCCAAGAGACCCAGTACTTC	CASSESDSQETQYF
-	-	TRBV30	TRBJ1-2	TGTGCCTGGATAGGGGCCGGTGGCTACACCTTC	CAWIGAGGYTF
-	-	TRBV7-9	TRBJ2-7	TGTGCCAGCAGCTCCACTAGGGGCTACGAGCAGTACTTC	CASSSTRGYEQYF
-	-	TRBV7-9	TRBJ2-7	TGTGCCAGCGCAGTAAACTACGAGCAGTACTTC	CASAVNYEQYF
-	-	TRBV27	TRBJ1-2	TGTGCCAGCAGGCACCCCGGGGTCCTTGGCTACACCTTC	CASRHPGVLGYTF
-	-	TRBV2	TRBJ1-1	TGTGCCAGCAGTGATACGGCTACGCGGGGGTCTGAAGCTTTCTTT	CASSDTATRGSEAFF
-	-	TRBV2	TRBJ1-5	TGTGCCAGCAGTGAAACAGGAATTAGCAATCAGCCCCAGCATTTT	CASSETGISNQPQHF
TRBD2	medium-sized	TRBV4-2	TRBJ2-1	TGTGCCAGCAGCCAAGACGGGACTAGCGGGTACAATGAGCAGTTCTTC	CASSQDGTSGYNEQFF
-	-	TRBV11-2	TRBJ2-2	TGTGCCAGCAGCCTCATTATCGGAGCCGGGGAGCTGTTTTTT	CASSLIIGAGELFF
-	-	TRBV5-6	TRBJ2-2	TGTGCCAGCAGCTTGGGTCTAAACACCGGGGAGCTGTTTTTT	CASSLGLNTGELFF
-	-	TRBV30	TRBJ1-1	TGTGCCTGGAGTGTAATGAGGGGTCTGAACACTGAAGCTTTCTTT	CAWSVMRGLNTEAFF
-	-	TRBV6-5	TRBJ2-1	TGTGCCAGCAGGGGCGGGATCGGTGAGCAGTTCTTC	CASRGGIGEQFF
-	-	TRBV30	TRBJ2-1	TGTGCCTGGAGTGTTCGAAGGAATGAGCAGTTCTTC	CAWSVRRNEQFF
-	-	TRBV18	TRBJ1-3	TGTGCCAGCCTCGACTCTGGAAACACCATATATTTT	CASLDSGNTIYF
-	-	TRBV21-1	TRBJ1-5	TGTGCCAGCAGCATAGAGAAACCTATCCAGCCCCAGCATTTT	CASSIEKPIQPQHF
TRBD1	-	TRBV5-4	TRBJ1-2	TGTGCCAGCAGCTTACAGGGGGCAGGGGGCTACACCTTC	CASSLQGAGGYTF
-	once	TRBV21-1	TRBJ1-5	TGTGCCAGCAATGGGGGCAGGCGCAATCAGCCCCAGCATTTT	CASNGGRRNQPQHF
-	-	TRBV5-1	TRBJ2-2	TGCGCCAGCAGCTTCCTGGGACCGAACACCGGGGAGCTGTTTTTT	CASSFLGPNTGELFF
TRBD2	few	TRBV6-6	TRBJ2-1	TGTGCCAGCAGTTTGGCTAGCGGCCACTACAATGAGCAGTTCTTC	CASSLASGHYNEQFF
TRBD1	few	TRBV19	TRBJ1-2	TGTGCCAGTAGTCGGGGACAGACCTATGGCTACACCTTC	CASSRGQTYGYTF
-	-	TRBV6-1	TRBJ1-3	TGTGCCAGCAGTCCCCAGGAAGCAGTTTACACCATATATTTT	CASSPQEAVYTIYF
-	-	TRBV5-1	TRBJ1-1	TGCGCCAGCAGCCACGTGATGGGAGAGGGGACTGAAGCTTTCTTT	CASSHVMGEGTEAFF
-	-	TRBV7-9	TRBJ2-7	TGTGCCAGCAGCCCAGCCTCTTACAACGAGCAGTACTTC	CASSPASYNEQYF
-	-	TRBV5-6	TRBJ2-7	TGTGCCAGCAGCTTTGGGGCTAGCTCCTACGAGCAGTACTTC	CASSFGASSYEQYF
-	-	TRBV2	TRBJ2-3	TGTGCCAGCAGTGTGGACTCAGCTAGCACAGATACGCAGTATTTT	CASSVDSASTDTQYF
TRBD2	-	TRBV6-5	TRBJ2-7	TGTGCCAGCGGGCTAGCGGGAGTCGAGCAGTACTTC	CASGLAGVEQYF
-	-	TRBV19	TRBJ1-2	TGTGCCAGTAGTCCCCTCCCCGGGGATGGCTACACCTTC	CASSPLPGDGYTF
TRBD2	-	TRBV4-2	TRBJ2-1	TGTGCCAGCAGCCTCGCCCCGGGAGGTGAGCAGTTCTTC	CASSLAPGGEQFF
-	-	TRBV19	TRBJ1-5	TGTGCCAGTAGTATATACTCCTGGGGTCAGCCCCAGCATTTT	CASSIYSWGQPQHF
-	once	TRBV6-1	TRBJ1-3	TGTGCCAGCAGCCTCGGGAAATACTCTGGAAACACCATATATTTT	CASSLGKYSGNTIYF
-	few	TRBV7-8	TRBJ2-7	TGTGCCAGCAGCATATACAGGGACTCCTACGAGCAGTACTTC	CASSIYRDSYEQYF
-	-	TRBV19	TRBJ2-3	TGTGCCAGTAGTATAGTTCCGCTCCGGGGGAGCACAGATACGCAGTATTTT	CASSIVPLRGSTDTQYF
TRBD1	-	TRBV18	TRBJ1-4	TGTGCCAGCTCACTCGGACAGGGAGGAACTAATGAAAAACTGTTTTTT	CASSLGQGGTNEKLFF